Each of the 30 T cell receptor beta chains below was sequenced from the same sample in a study of blood T cells in healthy people across ages. Using a J-beta primer mix together with a sample-barcoded 5' primer, a second PCR was run for about 6 to 11 cycles. MiXCR was run by TCRdb on the 5' RACE reads, yielding one entry per CDR3 protein. The sample holds 1 million or so distinct CDR3 sequences; 25% are singletons and the top ten take around 0.75%. These data were also filed under a second study, of T cells of mothers and their children.

Sequenced material: blood. The origin of the receptors is a girl aged 2-10 years in good health.

The chain joins TRBV12-3 or TRBV12-4 to TRBJ2-3; unclear D gene. The CDR3 loop spans 13 amino acids. Trimming left V 8 bases short and J 2 bases short, with 11 bases between. CDR3 in DNA: TGTGCCAGCGGCAGAGAAACCACAGATACGCAGTATTTT. Encoded protein: CASGRETTDTQYF.

The chain employs TRBV10-3 and TRBJ2-3; D is uncertain. The V gene's germline CDR1 is ENHRY and CDR2 SYGVKD. The CDR3 has 14 residues. The V end lost 3 bases, the J end lost 8 bases, and 15 bases lay between the germline ends. CDR3 region: CAISDPDARATQYF. Written as DNA, the CDR3 is TGTGCCATCAGTGACCCTGATGCTAGGGCTACGCAGTATTTT.

This clonotype appeared a few times. CDR3 region: CASSAALLSSGANVLTF. CDR3 in DNA: TGTGCCAGCAGTGCCGCCCTTTTGAGCTCTGGGGCCAACGTCCTGACTTTC. V and J are TRBV21-1 and TRBJ2-6; TRBD1 is the table's D call, not checked against the DNA. TRBV21-1 is recorded as a pseudogene. This CDR3 comprises 17 residues.

This clonotype was seen only a few times. The V call is TRBV4-2, the J call TRBJ1-4, with D unclear. Looked up from germline, CDR1 is LGHNA and CDR2 is YNFKEQ. Trimming left V 0 bases short and J 8 bases short, with 10 bases between. The CDR3 sequence is 14 residues long. The CDR3 sequence is CASSQDVRSEKLFF. The CDR3 nucleotides read TGTGCCAGCAGCCAAGATGTAAGGTCGGAAAAACTGTTTTTT.

This clonotype was recorded a few times. V gene TRBV5-6 combines with J gene TRBJ1-4; D remains unclear. Per germline, CDR1 SGHDT and CDR2 YYEEEE. V was shortened by 4 bases and J by 6 bases, with 10 bases between the two germline ends. The CDR3 is 13 amino acids. The CDR3 bases are TGTGCCAGCAGCGTCCGGGAACATGAAAAACTGTTTTTT. As protein: CASSVREHEKLFF.

V and J are TRBV5-1 and TRBJ2-5; a possible D gene is TRBD2 (6 bases). Gene TRBJ2-7 matches the end of the DNA better, so the J call may be wrong. The CDR3 is made up of 14 amino acids. Germline V gene lookup returns CDR1 SGHRS and CDR2 YFSETQ. The CDR3 DNA reads as TGCGCCAGCAGCAGGAACTACGGGACTCACGAGCAGTACTTC. Its protein product is CASSRNYGTHEQYF.

The chain carries TRBV7-2 and TRBJ2-3; the D is unclear. The germline V and J ends were trimmed by 2 bases and 6 bases, with 15 bases remaining between them. This CDR3 has 15 amino acids. CDR1 and CDR2 (germline): SGHTA, FQGNSA. The CDR3 nucleotides read TGTGCCAGCAGCTTATTTGGTTCCGTGTCGGATACGCAGTATTTT. This gives the protein CASSLFGSVSDTQYF.

This CDR3 is CASSRKVPDTQYF. In DNA, the CDR3 is TGTGCCAGCAGTAGGAAAGTACCAGATACGCAGTATTTT. V usage is TRBV7-3 and J usage is TRBJ2-3; no firm D call. Per germline, CDR1 SGHTA and CDR2 FQGTGA. The germline V and J ends were trimmed by 6 bases and 4 bases, with 11 bases remaining between them. The CDR3 length is 13 residues.

This clonotype came up a few times. The chain couples TRBV3-1 to TRBJ2-1; TRBD2 matches at 8 bases. Germline values: CDR1 LGHDT, CDR2 YNNKEL (reference sequence). The V gene end was trimmed by 1 base and the J gene end by 6 bases; junction bases not matched to a gene: 11. The CDR3 runs 17 residues. The CDR3 DNA sequence: TGTGCCAGCAGCCAAGTTAGCGGGGCGACTCTAGGCAATGAGCAGTTCTTC. Translating it yields CASSQVSGATLGNEQFF.

The V call is TRBV19, the J call TRBJ2-7; TRBD1 agrees at 8 bases. The germline gives CDR1 LNHDA, CDR2 SQIVND (reference sequence). CDR3 length: 13 amino acids. With V trimmed by 7 bases and J by 3 bases, 5 bases remained unmatched. The CDR3: CASTETGGYEQYF. CDR3 in DNA: TGTGCCAGTACCGAAACAGGGGGCTACGAGCAGTACTTC. Looking up the rest from reference TRBV19 and TRBJ2-7 gives the full variable domain: DGGITQSPKYLFRKEGQNVTLSCEQNLNHDAMYWYRQDPGQGLRLIYYSQIVNDFQKGDIAEGYSVSREKKESFPLTVTSAQKNPTAFYLCASTETGGYEQYFGPGTRLTVT.

The chain recombines TRBV28 with TRBJ2-5, with 7 positions matching TRBD2. The V segment lost 6 bases and the J segment 2 bases; nucleotides outside the gene matches: 6. The germline V gene has CDR1 MDHEN and CDR2 SYDVKM. The CDR3 is 14 residues long. CDR3 in amino acids: CASRSSGSQETQYF. The CDR3 DNA sequence: TGTGCCAGCAGGAGTAGCGGGTCTCAAGAGACCCAGTACTTC.

This clonotype has just a few counts. This chain links TRBV5-1 with TRBJ2-5; no clear D. CDR3 length: 13 residues. Trimming removed 0 bases at V and 5 bases at J, with 8 bases between. Germline V gene data show CDR1 as SGHRS and CDR2 as YFSETQ. The CDR3 region has the DNA TGCGCCAGCAGCTTGGACCTTGATGAGACCCAGTACTTC. Amino acids: CASSLDLDETQYF.

This chain connects TRBV6-2 or TRBV6-3 to TRBJ2-1, with 9 bases aligning to TRBD1. Germline CDR1 MNHEY, CDR2 SVGEGT. This CDR3 comprises 16 residues. The J segment lost 4 bases and the V segment lost 2 bases, leaving 6 bases of the junction unmatched. CDR3 in DNA: TGTGCCAGCAGTTACGGGGGACAGGGAAATTACAATGAGCAGTTCTTC. Translated: CASSYGGQGNYNEQFF.

This clonotype turned up a few times. Germline and junction disagree at one end, which may indicate a read error. The J gene is TRBJ2-5, the V gene TRBV7-6, with D possibly being TRBD1 (5 bases). Per the germline V gene, CDR1 is SGHVS and CDR2 is FNYEAQ. CDR3 length: 15 residues. CDR3 sequence: CASSLDTGVGETQYF. In nucleotides, the CDR3 is TGTGCCAGCAGTTTAGATACAGGTGTTGGAGAGACCCAGTACTTC. Complete variable domain (other parts from reference TRBV7-6 and TRBJ2-5): GAGVSQSPRYKVTKRGQDVALRCDPISGHVSLYWYRQALGQGPEFLTYFNYEAQQDKSGLPNDRFSAERPEGSISTLTIQRTEQRDSAMYRCASSLDTGVGETQYFGPGTRLLVL.

This clonotype was recorded a few times. The rearrangement uses TRBV7-8 and TRBJ2-3; TRBD2 matches 8 bases. CDR1 SGHVS and CDR2 FQNEAQ come from the germline V gene. CDR3 length: 14 amino acids. Trimming at V came to 7 bases and at J to 3 bases, leaving 6 bases not matched to a gene. CDR3 nucleotide sequence: TGTGCCAGCACCCGAGCGGGGGAAACAGATACGCAGTATTTT. It codes for CASTRAGETDTQYF.

The chain uses TRBV7-2 and TRBJ2-7, with D unclear. Trimming shortened V by 2 bases and J by 6 bases, and 14 bases separated the two germline ends. Germline-derived CDR1 and CDR2 are SGHTA and FQGNSA. This CDR3 is 14 amino acids long. The CDR3 is CASSLSGPVSEQYF. For the CDR3, the DNA is TGTGCCAGCAGCTTATCAGGCCCCGTCAGCGAGCAGTACTTC.

The chain combines TRBV4-2 with TRBJ2-2; a possible D gene is TRBD1 (5 bases). Germline CDR1 and CDR2: LGHNA and YNFKEQ. This CDR3 has 15 residues. The germline V and J ends were trimmed by 8 bases and 6 bases, with 19 bases remaining between them. CDR3 DNA sequence: TGTGCCAGCGATGGTAGGGGCGCAATCCCCGGGGAGCTGTTTTTT. Its protein is CASDGRGAIPGELFF.

In this sample, this clonotype turned up a few times. This sequence joins TRBV7-3 and TRBJ2-2, with D maybe TRBD2 (5 bases). This CDR3 region has 14 residues. From germline, CDR1 is SGHTA and CDR2 FQGTGA. V dropped 1 base and J dropped 4 bases, with 7 bases sitting between them. Here the CDR3 DNA reads TGTGCCAGCAGCTTAAATGGACTCACCGGGGAGCTGTTTTTT. Protein product: CASSLNGLTGELFF. The complete variable domain, with remaining parts taken from reference TRBV7-3 and TRBJ2-2, reads GAGVSQTPSNKVTEKGKYVELRCDPISGHTALYWYRQSLGQGPEFLIYFQGTGAADDSGLPNDRFFAVRPEGSVSTLKIQRTERGDSAVYLCASSLNGLTGELFFGEGSRLTVL.

The chain links TRBV5-1 to TRBJ2-1; 9 bases are shared with TRBD2. The length of the CDR3 is 16 residues. The J segment lost 4 bases and the V segment lost 5 bases, leaving 10 bases of the junction unmatched. Germline lookup yields CDR1 SGHRS and CDR2 YFSETQ. CDR3 in DNA: TGCGCCAGCAGGGTAGCGGGAGAAAGGGGTTACAATGAGCAGTTCTTC. Translated, it gives CASRVAGERGYNEQFF.

J is TRBJ2-5 and V is TRBV23-1; 9 positions match TRBD1. TRBJ2-7 matches the DNA end more closely, so the J call is doubtful. TRBV23-1 is labeled an ORF, and its function is uncertain. CDR3 length: 16 amino acids. The CDR3 DNA sequence: TGCGCCAGCAGTCAAAGGTCCACAGGGGGCTTCTACGAGCAGTACTTC. It encodes CASSQRSTGGFYEQYF.

Comments on this clonotype: At one end, the junction sequence differs from germline, possibly due to a read error. This rearrangement joins TRBV20-1 to TRBJ2-5, with D possibly TRBD2 on 6 matching bases. The end of the DNA is better explained by TRBJ2-1, so the J call may be wrong. Germline V gene data show CDR1 as DFQATT and CDR2 as SNEGSKA (reference sequence). CDR3 length: 18 residues. CDR3 loop: CSARLNGGSGKGINEQFF. The CDR3 coding sequence is TGCAGTGCTAGATTAAACGGTGGTAGCGGAAAAGGTATCAATGAACAGTTCTTC.

The chain has TRBV11-3 and TRBJ2-3; 8 nucleotides match TRBD1. Germline V CDR1 and CDR2: SGHNT, YENEEA. CDR3 length: 14 amino acids. The V gene end was trimmed by 4 bases and the J gene end by 5 bases; junction bases not matched to a gene: 5. CDR3 in DNA: TGTGCCAGCAGCTACGACAGGGGCGTAGATACGCAGTATTTT. The encoded protein is CASSYDRGVDTQYF.

This sequence joins TRBV29-1 and TRBJ2-7, with D possibly TRBD2 on 5 matching bases. CDR1 and CDR2 from the germline V gene are SQVTM and ANQGSEA. The CDR3 length is 15 residues. V was shortened by 6 bases and J by 2 bases, with 20 bases between the two germline ends. For the CDR3, the DNA is TGCAGCGTCCGAGGGCCCTTCCGAGGGACCTACGAGCAGTACTTC. Its protein product is CSVRGPFRGTYEQYF.

The rearrangement links TRBV20-1 to TRBJ2-4, with D uncertain. V was pared by 6 bases and J by 8 bases, with 17 bases between. Germline V gene data show CDR1 as DFQATT and CDR2 as SNEGSKA (reference sequence). This CDR3 spans 13 amino acids. The CDR3 DNA reads as TGCAGTGCCCAATCGCCGGACGAGGACATTCAGTACTTC. It translates to CSAQSPDEDIQYF.

The chain links TRBV5-6 to TRBJ2-3; the D call may be TRBD1 or TRBD2 (5 bases each). The CDR3 is 14 amino acids. Germline values: CDR1 SGHDT, CDR2 YYEEEE. Trimming cost V 4 bases and J 9 bases, with 18 bases left between them. The CDR3 nucleotides are TGTGCCAGCAGCCGAAGGGGAGTGGGAGAAACGCAGTATTTT. It specifies CASSRRGVGETQYF. Filled out from reference TRBV5-6 and TRBJ2-3, the complete variable domain reads DAGVTQSPTHLIKTRGQQVTLRCSPKSGHDTVSWYQQALGQGPQFIFQYYEEEERQRGNFPDRFSGHQFPNYSSELNVNALLLGDSALYLCASSRRGVGETQYFGPGTRLTVL.

The chain uses TRBV25-1 and TRBJ2-5; no firm D call. The DNA end lines up better with TRBJ2-7; the J call may be wrong. The CDR3 length is 14 residues. Germline lookup yields CDR1 MGHDK and CDR2 SYGVNS. The CDR3, as DNA: TGTGCCAGCAGTGAATCAAATCCTTCCTACGAGCAGTACTTC. It encodes CASSESNPSYEQYF.

The rearrangement uses TRBV20-1 and TRBJ2-1; 7 nucleotides align to TRBD2. Germline-derived CDR1 and CDR2 are DFQATT and SNEGSKA (reference sequence). With 5 bases clipped from V and 0 bases from J, the junction kept 10 bases outside the gene matches. CDR3 length equals 16 residues. In DNA, the CDR3 is TGCAGTGCTCACGCGGGCCCGGGGGGCTCCTACAATGAGCAGTTCTTC. Its protein is CSAHAGPGGSYNEQFF.

In this sample, this clonotype turned up a few times. At one of its ends the junction is not consistent with the germline gene, which may arise from a read error. The chain has TRBV7-7 and TRBJ2-5, with D perhaps TRBD1 or TRBD2 (5 bases each). CDR1 SSHAT and CDR2 FNYEAQ come from the germline V gene (reference sequence). The CDR3 length is 13 residues. The CDR3 region is CASTTGGQETQYF. CDR3 coding DNA: TGTGCTAGCACAACTGGGGGCCAAGAGACCCAGTACTTC.

The chain couples TRBV29-1 to TRBJ1-3; a possible D gene is TRBD1 (6 bases). Germline CDR1 SQVTM, CDR2 ANQGSEA. The CDR3 has 15 amino acids. V was pared by 0 bases and J by 2 bases, with 11 bases between. CDR3 protein: CSVEEGGAPGNTIYF. The CDR3 nucleotides are TGCAGCGTTGAAGAGGGGGGCGCCCCTGGAAACACCATATATTTT.

This clonotype was detected only a few times. J is TRBJ2-5 and V is TRBV28; TRBD1 might be the D (6 bases). V dropped 8 bases and J dropped 3 bases, with 25 bases sitting between them. This CDR3 has 17 residues. From germline, CDR1 is MDHEN and CDR2 SYDVKM. DNA of the CDR3: TGTGCCAGCCGGGAAATGGGGGCCCGGGACCCAAAAGAGACCCAGTACTTC. Translating gives CASREMGARDPKETQYF.